The 28 T cell receptor beta chains below come from one sample, sequenced in a study of T cells in Graves' hyperthyroidism and ophthalmopathy. RNA transcripts yielded amplified TCR beta CDR3 regions. TCR CDR3 underwent first-round RT-PCR with the HTBI primer set. TCRdb itself ran the multiplex PCR reads through MiXCR, one entry per CDR3 protein. The sample yields about 360,000 distinct CDR3 sequences, roughly 13% seen once. The sequencing input was blood. These receptors were taken from a woman between 18 and 30 years old with Graves' hyperthyroidism.

This clonotype was seen ten or more times. The chain uses TRBV3-1 and TRBJ1-6; D is possibly TRBD1 (5 bases). The CDR3 sequence is 16 residues long. V was shortened by 1 base and J by 9 bases, with 16 bases between the two germline ends. Per germline, CDR1 LGHDT and CDR2 YNNKEL (reference sequence). The CDR3 DNA reads as TGTGCCAGCAGCCAAGGGGCGGTTTCAAGGGGTTCACCCCTCCACTTT. Encoded protein: CASSQGAVSRGSPLHF.

This clonotype came up a few times. The genes are TRBV20-1 and TRBJ2-7; D possibly uses TRBD1 or TRBD2 (5 bases each). This CDR3 has 15 residues. Trimming pared 0 bases from V and 6 bases from J, leaving 18 bases between. The germline gives CDR1 DFQATT, CDR2 SNEGSKA (reference sequence). The CDR3 coding sequence is TGCAGTGCTAGAGATTACGAGGGGTTTCCCTCCGAGCAGTACTTC. It is translated as CSARDYEGFPSEQYF.

The CDR3 nucleotides read TGCAGTGCTAAAGGGTTTGAAGCTTTCTTT. Residues: CSAKGFEAFF. The V gene is TRBV20-1, the J gene TRBJ1-1; D unclear. The germline V gene has CDR1 DFQATT and CDR2 SNEGSKA (reference sequence). The CDR3 has 10 amino acids. Deletions cut 4 bases from V and 7 bases from J, with 7 bases between.

The CDR3 nucleotides are TGTGCCAGCAGGCCTATTGGCGCCTCCTACGAGCAGTACTTC. It specifies CASRPIGASYEQYF. V usage is TRBV6-1 and J usage is TRBJ2-7; D not certain. Germline V lookup: CDR1 MNHNS, CDR2 SASEGT. V was trimmed by 6 bases and J by 0 bases, leaving 12 bases between them. This CDR3 has 14 residues.

This clonotype was seen at least ten times. The chain carries TRBV24-1 and TRBJ2-3; D is unclear. V shed 0 bases and J shed 3 bases, with 9 bases lying between them. Germline assignment: CDR1 KGHDR and CDR2 SFDVKD. This CDR3 is 15 amino acids long. CDR3 protein: CATSDLLGPTDTQYF. CDR3 DNA: TGTGCCACCAGTGATTTGCTCGGGCCAACAGATACGCAGTATTTT.

V is TRBV7-9 and J is TRBJ2-2; 10 bases are shared with TRBD2. Germline CDR1 is SEHNR and CDR2 is FQNEAQ (reference sequence). The CDR3 is 17 residues long. V lost 1 base to trimming and J lost 4 bases; unmatched junction nucleotides: 6. CDR3 DNA sequence: TGTGCCAGCAGCTTAGTGTGGACTAGCGGTTTCACCGGGGAGCTGTTTTTT. Residues: CASSLVWTSGFTGELFF.

This clonotype was found a few times. V usage is TRBV20-1 and J usage is TRBJ2-1; the D gene is possibly TRBD2 (6 bases). Trimming left V 0 bases short and J 6 bases short, with 15 bases between. CDR1 and CDR2 from the germline V gene are DFQATT and SNEGSKA (reference sequence). CDR3 length: 15 amino acids. DNA for the CDR3: TGCAGTGCTAGAGATCTGGGGGGATCGGGCAATGAGCAGTTCTTC. It is translated as CSARDLGGSGNEQFF.

This clonotype was counted many times. The J gene is TRBJ2-5, the V gene TRBV15, with TRBD1 as a possible D gene (5 bases). The V and J ends lost 0 bases and 5 bases respectively, with 10 bases between them. CDR1 and CDR2 from the germline V gene are LNHNV and YYDKDF (reference sequence). This CDR3 has 14 residues. The CDR3, as DNA: TGTGCCACCAGCAGAGACTCAGGGTACGAGACCCAGTACTTC. It is translated as CATSRDSGYETQYF.

Many counts were recorded for this clonotype. The chain has TRBV30 and TRBJ2-3, with D maybe TRBD2 (5 bases). The CDR3 contains 13 residues. The germline V gene has CDR1 GTSNPN and CDR2 SVGIG (reference sequence). Trimming removed 1 base at V and 7 bases at J, with 12 bases between. The CDR3 reads CAWSGASGHTQYF. For the CDR3, the DNA is TGTGCCTGGAGTGGTGCCAGCGGCCATACGCAGTATTTT.

This clonotype was counted ten times or more. V gene TRBV12-3 or TRBV12-4 combines with J gene TRBJ2-5; tentatively, D is TRBD2 (6 bases). The CDR3 extends over 17 amino acids. Trimming removed 0 bases from V and 3 bases from J, with 17 bases in between. The CDR3 spells CASSLATRRGAKETQYF. CDR3 DNA sequence: TGTGCCAGCAGTTTAGCGACCAGGCGGGGAGCTAAAGAGACCCAGTACTTC.

Many counts were recorded for this clonotype. V and J are TRBV27 and TRBJ2-1; TRBD1 matches at 12 bases. CDR3 length: 15 residues. Germline V gene sequence: CDR1 MNHEY, CDR2 SMNVEV (reference sequence). V trimming: 4 bases; J trimming: 7 bases; junction bases outside the gene matches: 5. The CDR3: CASSSGTGGRNEQFF. As DNA, the CDR3 is TGTGCCAGCAGTTCCGGGACAGGGGGCAGGAATGAGCAGTTCTTC.

In its sample, this clonotype was seen many times. The chain combines TRBV19 with TRBJ1-5, with 9 bases that match TRBD1. CDR1 and CDR2 (germline): LNHDA, SQIVND (reference sequence). This CDR3 spans 18 amino acids. J gave up 3 bases and V 2 bases, and 11 bases lay outside the gene matches. This CDR3 is CASSIRRDRAEINQPQHF. The CDR3 coding sequence is TGTGCCAGTAGTATACGCCGGGACAGGGCCGAAATCAATCAGCCCCAGCATTTT.

This clonotype has ten or more counts. The chain employs TRBV29-1 and TRBJ2-1, with TRBD2 identical over 12 bases. The V segment lost 7 bases and the J segment 6 bases; nucleotides outside the gene matches: 10. The CDR3 is 15 amino acids. Germline loops: CDR1 SQVTM, CDR2 ANQGSEA. Here the CDR3 DNA reads TGCAGCGGATATGGGACTAGCGGGCCCGGCAATGAGCAGTTCTTC. It specifies CSGYGTSGPGNEQFF.

This clonotype was seen a handful of times. The chain links TRBV5-5 to TRBJ1-1; tentatively, D is TRBD1 (5 bases). This CDR3 is 14 amino acids long. V lost 4 bases to trimming and J lost 2 bases, with 12 bases between them. Germline V gene sequence: CDR1 SGHKS, CDR2 YYEKEE (reference sequence). CDR3 sequence (DNA): TGTGCCAGCAGCGGGGACGGGGGAAACACTGAAGCTTTCTTT. This codes for CASSGDGGNTEAFF.

This clonotype was recorded many times. The J gene is TRBJ1-1, the V gene TRBV7-9; D is undetermined. The V end lost 5 bases, the J end lost 8 bases, and 12 bases lay between the germline ends. Germline-derived CDR1 and CDR2 are SEHNR and FQNEAQ (reference sequence). CDR3 length equals 12 residues. CDR3 nucleotides: TGTGCCAGCAGCCAAGCTATGCGGGAAGCTTTCTTT. Protein: CASSQAMREAFF.

The chain has TRBV3-1 and TRBJ2-1, with 7 bases lining up with TRBD1. Trimming at V came to 0 bases and at J to 7 bases, leaving 9 bases not matched to a gene. The CDR3 is made up of 16 amino acids. Germline V gene data show CDR1 as LGHDT and CDR2 as YNNKEL (reference sequence). The CDR3 nucleotides are TGTGCCAGCAGCCAAGAATTCGCGTCAGGGGGTAATGAGCAGTTCTTC. Protein product: CASSQEFASGGNEQFF.

This clonotype was counted ten times or more. CDR3 bases: TGTGCCAGCAACGTGAACACTGAAGCTTTCTTT. This sequence encodes CASNVNTEAFF. The chain couples TRBV27 to TRBJ1-1; D ambiguous. CDR3 length: 11 amino acids. Trimming cost V 7 bases and J 0 bases, with 3 bases left between them. Germline V CDR1 and CDR2: MNHEY, SMNVEV (reference sequence).

This clonotype was found many times. The chain couples TRBV24-1 to TRBJ2-2, with D unclear. In germline, CDR1 is KGHDR, CDR2 SFDVKD. The CDR3 is 12 amino acids. The ends were cut back, 5 bases at V and 2 bases at J, with 2 bases in the middle. CDR3 protein: CATSGNTGELFF. As DNA, the CDR3 is TGTGCCACCAGTGGCAACACCGGGGAGCTGTTTTTT.

This clonotype was seen a few times. The rearrangement joins TRBV27 to TRBJ2-2; D may be TRBD1 (5 bases). Trimming took off 1 base at V and 6 bases at J, with 6 bases between the two ends. Germline V CDR1 and CDR2: MNHEY, SMNVEV (reference sequence). This CDR3 comprises 13 residues. The CDR3 nucleotides read TGTGCCAGCAGTTTATGGGGCGCCGGGGAGCTGTTTTTT. It specifies CASSLWGAGELFF.

The chain couples TRBV7-9 to TRBJ2-2; unclear D gene. The germline CDR1 and CDR2 sequences are SEHNR and FQNEAQ (reference sequence). Trimming shortened V by 0 bases and J by 2 bases, and 10 bases separated the two germline ends. The CDR3 spans 16 residues. In nucleotides, the CDR3 is TGTGCCAGCAGCTTAGCGGAGCAGTTCAACACCGGGGAGCTGTTTTTT. Residues: CASSLAEQFNTGELFF.

This clonotype was seen at least ten times. CDR3 sequence reads: CASSLLGGGSGEQFF. The CDR3 nucleotides are TGTGCCAGCAGTTTATTAGGCGGGGGATCGGGTGAGCAGTTCTTC. V usage is TRBV27 and J usage is TRBJ2-1; 7 bases fit TRBD2. The CDR3 loop spans 15 amino acids. CDR1 MNHEY and CDR2 SMNVEV come from the germline V gene (reference sequence). Trimming took 1 base from V and 9 from J; bases not matched to a gene: 9.

Of note for this clonotype: Since a much larger clone is just one base distant, this may be a read error. The conserved closing phenylalanine or tryptophan is absent in this CDR3, likely reflecting a read error. The rearrangement links TRBV6-4 to TRBJ2-5, with D maybe TRBD2 (7 bases). CDR1 and CDR2 from the germline V gene are MRHNA and SNTAGT. The CDR3 consists of 14 residues. Trimming cost V 5 bases and J 5 bases, with 15 bases left between them. The CDR3 protein is CASSYVRGGETQYL. CDR3 DNA: TGTGCCAGCAGTTACGTCAGGGGAGGGGAGACCCAGTACCTC.

The genes are TRBV4-2 and TRBJ1-1; D call uncertain. The V end lost 1 base, the J end lost 1 base, and 10 bases lay between the germline ends. Germline V CDR1 and CDR2: LGHNA, YNFKEQ. The CDR3 runs to 15 residues. Here the CDR3 DNA reads TGTGCCAGCAGCCAAGTAGGTCAGGCGAACACTGAAGCTTTCTTT. Its protein is CASSQVGQANTEAFF.

Many counts were recorded for this clonotype. The CDR3 loop is CASSNSWGGGELFF. The CDR3 DNA sequence: TGTGCCAGCAGCAACAGTTGGGGCGGCGGGGAGCTGTTTTTT. The chain links TRBV11-3 to TRBJ2-2; a possible D gene is TRBD1 (5 bases). Germline CDR1 reads SGHNT; CDR2 reads YENEEA. The CDR3 loop spans 14 amino acids. V lost 5 bases and J 7 bases, leaving 14 bases between the germline ends.

In its sample, this clonotype was seen many times. J is TRBJ2-7 and V is TRBV28, with 8 positions matching TRBD1. The CDR3 runs to 14 residues. Trimming removed 5 bases from V and 3 bases from J; junction bases left unmatched: 6. CDR1 and CDR2 (germline): MDHEN, SYDVKM. The CDR3 sequence: CASSEVGQDYEQYF. The CDR3 DNA reads TGTGCCAGCAGTGAAGTGGGACAGGACTACGAGCAGTACTTC.

This clonotype was seen many times. The chain is built from TRBV15 and TRBJ2-1; 8 nucleotides match TRBD2. V shed 0 bases, J shed 2 bases, and the junction held 12 bases outside the gene matches. This CDR3 comprises 19 residues. The V gene's germline CDR1 is LNHNV and CDR2 YYDKDF (reference sequence). CDR3 residues: CATSRDGPPAGGPYNEQFF. The CDR3 DNA is TGTGCCACCAGCAGAGATGGCCCCCCGGCGGGAGGCCCCTACAATGAGCAGTTCTTC.

This clonotype came up a few times. This chain connects TRBV28 to TRBJ2-1; TRBD1 aligns across 9 bases. The CDR3 spans 15 residues. Germline CDR1 reads MDHEN; CDR2 reads SYDVKM. With 6 bases clipped from V and 5 bases from J, the junction kept 8 bases outside the gene matches. CDR3 in DNA: TGTGCCAGCAGCGTTGGGGACAGGGACCACAATGAGCAGTTCTTC. Translation gives CASSVGDRDHNEQFF.

The rearrangement uses TRBV30 and TRBJ2-5; 9 bases align to TRBD2. The CDR3 extends over 15 amino acids. After removal of 4 bases from V and 5 bases from J, the junction contained 11 bases not matched to a gene. Looked up from germline, CDR1 is GTSNPN and CDR2 is SVGIG (reference sequence). The DNA for the CDR3 is TGTGCCTGGACCAATACTCGGACTAGCGCGGAGACCCAGTACTTC. It translates to CAWTNTRTSAETQYF.